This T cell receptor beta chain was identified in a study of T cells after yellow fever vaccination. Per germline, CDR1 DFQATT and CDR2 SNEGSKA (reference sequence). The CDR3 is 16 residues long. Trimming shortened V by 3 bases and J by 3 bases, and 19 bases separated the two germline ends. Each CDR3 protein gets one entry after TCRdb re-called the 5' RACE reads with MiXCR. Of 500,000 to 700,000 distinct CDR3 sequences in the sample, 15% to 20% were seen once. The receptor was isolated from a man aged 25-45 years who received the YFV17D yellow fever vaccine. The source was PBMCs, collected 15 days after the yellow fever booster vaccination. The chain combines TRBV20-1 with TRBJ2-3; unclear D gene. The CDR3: CSASQPTLYVTDTQYF. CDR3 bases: TGCAGTGCTAGCCAGCCCACTTTGTATGTGACAGATACGCAGTATTTT.